This TCR beta chain stems from a study of Graves' ophthalmopathy and Graves' hyperthyroidism. Using RNA transcripts, the TCR beta CDR3 regions were amplified. The workflow started with a first-round RT-PCR run with HTBI primers and then moved on to a second-round multiplex PCR. TCRdb called the multiplex PCR reads again in MiXCR, with one record for every CDR3 protein. The table includes 500,000 to 700,000 distinct CDR3 sequences, 35% to 45% detected once. Unmatched junction bases numbered 7, after V lost 8 bases and J lost 6 bases. CDR1 is SQVTM and CDR2 is ANQGSEA in the germline V gene. The CDR3 totals 13 residues. This clonotype was seen at least ten times.

V gene TRBV29-1 combines with J gene TRBJ1-6, with 7 bases matching TRBD1. The source material was peripheral blood or thyroid tissue (not recorded which). This sequence originates from an adult man with Graves' hyperthyroidism. The CDR3 sequence: CSYRQGLNSPLHF. CDR3 nucleotide sequence: TGCAGCTACCGACAGGGACTTAATTCACCCCTCCACTTT.